A single sample gave rise to the 22 T cell receptor beta chains below, sequenced in a study of T cell clonality in common variable immunodeficiency. Sequencing used immunoSEQ multiplex PCR; TCRdb keeps in-frame clones, though not all of them. The specimen has approximately 81,000 clones, none found just once. Sequenced material: peripheral blood mononuclear cells. The receptors come from a person aged 18 to 75 in good health.

This clone was recorded at least ten times. The observed sequence ends 3 residues before the CDR3 terminus, with the missing tail filled in from the germline J gene. The chain couples TRBV5-1 to TRBJ2-6; no definite D call. Germline V lookup: CDR1 SGHRS, CDR2 YFSETQ. V lost 6 bases and J 1 base, leaving 5 bases between the germline ends. The CDR3 has 13 amino acids. The sequenced CDR3 bases are TGCGCCAGCACCATTTCTGGGGCCAACGTC. Translated: CASTISGANV. The CDR3, in full, reads CASTISGANVLTF. Complete variable domain (other parts from reference TRBV5-1 and TRBJ2-6): KAGVTQTPRYLIKTRGQQVTLSCSPISGHRSVSWYQQTPGQGLQFLFEYFSETQRNKGNFPGRFSGRQFSNSRSEMNVSTLELGDSALYLCASTISGANVLTFGAGSRLTVL.

This clone was observed many times. The CDR3 goes on 3 residues after the read ends, and that part is filled in from the germline J gene. V and J are TRBV29-1 and TRBJ2-5, with 7 bases identical to TRBD1. Germline CDR1 SQVTM, CDR2 ANQGSEA. This CDR3 has 14 residues. V was pared by 3 bases and J by 1 base, with 5 bases of the junction left unmatched. The CDR3 spells CSVEEDRAQETQYF. CDR3 DNA (partial): TGCAGCGTTGAGGAAGACAGGGCCCAAGAGACC.

This clone was found many times. The DNA ends 3 residues before the CDR3 does, and the rest of the CDR3 is filled in from the germline J gene. This chain links TRBV6-2 or TRBV6-3 with TRBJ2-4; D gene ambiguous. This CDR3 region has 13 residues. Germline-derived CDR1 and CDR2 are MNHEY and SVGEGT. With 8 bases removed from V and 0 bases from J, the gap between germline ends came to 8 bases. The CDR3 spells CASSPQAKNIQYF. The covered CDR3 bases are TGTGCCAGCTCCCCCCAAGCCAAAAACATT.

The sample holds many counts of this clone. The observed sequence ends 3 residues before the CDR3 terminus, with the missing tail filled in from the germline J gene. The chain is built from TRBV7-8 and TRBJ1-1, with 8 nucleotides matching TRBD1. The V segment lost 1 base and the J segment 6 bases; nucleotides outside the gene matches: 13. This CDR3 region has 17 residues. Looked up from germline, CDR1 is SGHVS and CDR2 is FQNEAQ. Partial CDR3 DNA: TGTGCCAGCAGCTTAGGATTGAGGGACAGGAGGGTCCCTGAA. Protein: CASSLGLRDRRVPE. The entire CDR3 sequence reads CASSLGLRDRRVPEAFF.

In its sample, this clone was seen many times. The read ends 3 residues early relative to the CDR3; the germline J gene fills the gap. The rearrangement links TRBV19 to TRBJ1-5, with D tentatively TRBD1 (6 bases). The CDR3 loop spans 13 amino acids. Between the trimmed V and J ends, which lost 5 bases and 3 bases, there was a span of 8 bases. Germline V gives CDR1 LNHDA, CDR2 SQIVND (reference sequence). The sequenced part of the CDR3 DNA is TGTGCCAGTAGTGGGGGCCTCAATCAGCCC. Amino acids: CASSGGLNQP. The full CDR3 protein is CASSGGLNQPQHF. The variable domain in full, with the rest retrieved from reference TRBV19 and TRBJ1-5, is DGGITQSPKYLFRKEGQNVTLSCEQNLNHDAMYWYRQDPGQGLRLIYYSQIVNDFQKGDIAEGYSVSREKKESFPLTVTSAQKNPTAFYLCASSGGLNQPQHFGDGTRLSIL.

This clone was detected ten times or more. The observed sequence ends 3 residues before the CDR3 terminus, with the missing tail filled in from the germline J gene. The rearrangement uses TRBV6-2 or TRBV6-3 and TRBJ2-1, with D perhaps TRBD1 (5 bases). CDR1 is MNHEY, CDR2 SVGEGT, per germline. The CDR3 runs to 15 residues. V lost 3 bases and J lost 2, with 11 bases in between. The CDR3 reads CASSYVQGPYNEQFF. The CDR3 bases that were read are TGTGCCAGCAGTTATGTGCAGGGTCCCTACAATGAG.

There are many counts of this clone. The read terminates 3 residues before the CDR3 end, so the remaining end is supplied by the germline J gene. V and J are TRBV9 and TRBJ2-2; D may be TRBD2 (5 bases). This CDR3 is 15 amino acids long. Germline V gene sequence: CDR1 SGDLS, CDR2 YYNGEE. V was clipped by 2 bases and J by 3 bases, with 11 bases between them. Here the CDR3 reads CASSVIASDTGELFF. The covered CDR3 bases are TGTGCCAGCAGCGTTATAGCGTCGGACACCGGGGAG.

This clone was detected ten times or more. The CDR3 end lies 3 residues beyond the end of the read and is filled in from the germline J gene. The chain carries TRBV29-1 and TRBJ1-2; D is uncertain. V was cut by 3 bases and J by 0 bases, with 8 bases left in between. This CDR3 comprises 13 residues. The germline gives CDR1 SQVTM, CDR2 ANQGSEA. The CDR3 reads CSVERAPNYGYTF. The sequenced part of the CDR3 DNA is TGCAGCGTTGAGAGGGCGCCTAACTATGGC.

This clone showed up many times. The read ends 3 residues early relative to the CDR3; the germline J gene fills the gap. The genes are TRBV20-1 and TRBJ1-6; D is unresolved. The CDR3 covers 15 residues. Germline-derived CDR1 and CDR2 are DFQATT and SNEGSKA (reference sequence). V dropped 3 bases and J dropped 0 bases, with 9 bases sitting between them. CDR3 loop: CSASSAGSYNSPLHF. The CDR3 bases that were read are TGCAGTGCTAGCTCAGCGGGCTCCTATAATTCACCC.

This clone was seen many times. The sequenced fragment ends 3 residues before the CDR3 boundary, so the rest is inferred from the germline J gene. The rearrangement uses TRBV20-1 and TRBJ1-3; D unclear. V gave up 6 bases and J gave up 8 bases, with 14 bases separating them. Germline values: CDR1 DFQATT, CDR2 SNEGSKA (reference sequence). This CDR3 contains 12 residues. The covered CDR3 bases are TGCAGTGCGGGCGGGGTAGTGGACACC. As protein: CSAGGVVDT. The whole CDR3 sequence is CSAGGVVDTIYF.

There are many counts of this clone. The read terminates 3 residues ahead of where the CDR3 ends, so the germline J gene completes it. The chain is built from TRBV20-1 and TRBJ1-4; D gene unclear. This CDR3 is built from 17 residues. Germline-derived CDR1 and CDR2 are DFQATT and SNEGSKA (reference sequence). V lost 0 bases and J lost 6, with 20 bases in between. The CDR3 is CSARDQAGFIAHEKLFF. Partial CDR3 DNA: TGCAGTGCTAGAGATCAAGCAGGCTTCATCGCACATGAAAAA.

This clone was seen at least ten times. The CDR3 region is CASSFSPDSEAFF. The CDR3 bases that were read are TGTGCCAGCAGCTTCTCCCCGGACAGCGAA. The rearrangement uses TRBV7-9 and TRBJ1-1; possible D gene TRBD1, 6 bases. The read ends 3 residues before the CDR3 terminus; that terminus is restored from the germline J gene. Looked up from germline, CDR1 is SEHNR and CDR2 is FQNEAQ (reference sequence). This CDR3 has 13 residues.

Many counts were recorded for this clone. The CDR3 sequence is CAAQGVGYTF. The covered CDR3 bases are TGTGCCGCTCAAGGGGTAGGC. The chain joins TRBV28 to TRBJ1-2; D possibly corresponds to TRBD1 (5 bases). The read terminates 3 residues ahead of where the CDR3 ends, so the germline J gene completes it. CDR3 length: 10 amino acids. The germline V gene encodes CDR1 MDHEN and CDR2 SYDVKM.

The table lists this clone with many counts. The read stops 3 residues short of the end of the CDR3; the missing end is completed from the germline J gene. The chain uses TRBV6-4 and TRBJ2-2; 9 nucleotides align to TRBD2. V lost 4 bases and J lost 3; bases outside the gene matches: 0. There are 14 residues in the CDR3. Germline V gives CDR1 MRHNA, CDR2 SNTAGT. The CDR3 bases that were read are TGTGCCAGCAGTGCTAGCGGGGACACCGGGGAG. Encoded protein: CASSASGDTGE. The complete CDR3 reads CASSASGDTGELFF.

This clone was recorded many times. This clone may be a read error of a much larger clone one base away. The missing CDR3 end, 3 residues past where the read stops, is filled in from the germline J gene. The gene calls are TRBV7-9 and TRBJ1-1, with unresolved D. The germline V gene has CDR1 SEHNR and CDR2 FQNEAQ (reference sequence). Trimming took off 2 bases at V and 2 bases at J, with 6 bases between the two ends. The CDR3 runs 13 residues. This CDR3 is CASSLQVNTEAFF. Partial CDR3 DNA: TGTGCCAGCAGCTTACAGGTTAACACTGAA. The variable domain in full, with the rest retrieved from reference TRBV7-9 and TRBJ1-1, is DTGVSQNPRHKITKRGQNVTFRCDPISEHNRLYWYRQTLGQGPEFLTYFQNEAQLEKSRLLSDRFSAERPKGSFSTLEIQRTEQGDSAMYLCASSLQVNTEAFFGQGTRLTVV.

A note on this clone: The CDR3 is cut off 3 residues early in the read; its end comes from the germline J gene. The V call is TRBV18, the J call TRBJ1-3; D is undetermined. The V end was cut by 3 bases, the J end by 4 bases, with 10 bases between. This CDR3 has 14 amino acids. Germline assignment: CDR1 KGHSH and CDR2 LQKENI. The chain's CDR3 is CASSPEGSGNTIYF. The sequenced part of the CDR3 DNA is TGTGCCAGCTCACCCGAGGGTTCCGGAAACACC.

At least ten counts were recorded for this clone. The sequence runs out 3 residues before the end of the CDR3; the remainder is reconstructed from the germline J gene. The chain recombines TRBV19 with TRBJ1-1; 7 bases fit TRBD1. V trimming: 3 bases; J trimming: 1 base; junction bases outside the gene matches: 8. Germline lookup yields CDR1 LNHDA and CDR2 SQIVND (reference sequence). The CDR3 consists of 16 residues. The CDR3 region is CASSIKSDRANTEAFF. The sequenced CDR3 bases are TGTGCCAGTAGTATCAAGAGCGACAGGGCGAACACTGAA.

This clone was picked up a small number of times. The CDR3 goes on 3 residues after the read ends, and that part is filled in from the germline J gene. V is TRBV2 and J is TRBJ2-1, with TRBD1 matching over 7 bases. Germline lookup yields CDR1 SNHLY and CDR2 FYNNEI. The CDR3 has 13 residues. Trimming removed 6 bases from V and 9 bases from J; junction bases left unmatched: 8. This chain's CDR3 is CASSPDRATEQFF. The DNA read from the CDR3 is TGTGCCAGCAGCCCAGACAGGGCAACTGAG.

Many counts were recorded for this clone. Coverage ceases 3 residues before the CDR3 finishes, and the germline J gene fills in the end. The V call is TRBV12-5, the J call TRBJ2-3, with D unresolved. V lost 4 bases, J lost 0 bases, and 5 bases lay in between. The CDR3 is 13 residues long. Germline V gene data show CDR1 as LGHNT and CDR2 as FRNRAP. The DNA read from the CDR3 is TGTGCTAGTGGTTCCATGAGCACAGATACG. Residues: CASGSMSTDT. The CDR3 as a whole reads CASGSMSTDTQYF.

Many counts were recorded for this clone. Incomplete CDR3 DNA: TGTGCCACCACGGGGACAGGGACGACCTATAATTCACCC. This translates into CATTGTGTTYNSP. The CDR3 reads in full as CATTGTGTTYNSPLHF. The V and J genes are TRBV19 and TRBJ1-6, with 9 bases that match TRBD1. Sequencing ends 3 residues short of the CDR3 end; the germline J gene provides the rest. V trimming: 10 bases; J trimming: 2 bases; junction bases outside the gene matches: 9. CDR1 and CDR2 (germline): LNHDA, SQIVND (reference sequence). The CDR3 runs to 16 residues.

The sample holds many counts of this clone. Sequencing ends 3 residues short of the CDR3 end; the germline J gene provides the rest. The chain couples TRBV7-2 to TRBJ2-4, with D possibly TRBD2 on 5 matching bases. Germline assignment: CDR1 SGHTA and CDR2 FQGNSA. There are 15 residues in the CDR3. The V gene lost 2 bases and the J gene lost 5 bases, with 13 bases spanning the gap. CDR3 amino acids: CASSLMAGIENIQYF. The sequenced CDR3 bases are TGTGCCAGCAGCTTAATGGCGGGTATCGAAAACATT.

This clone was observed at least ten times. The CDR3 bases that were read are TGTGCCAGCTCACGGGCGGACAGGAGGAACACTGAA. It encodes CASSRADRRNTE. The complete CDR3 reads CASSRADRRNTEAFF. The V call is TRBV18, the J call TRBJ1-1; TRBD1 matches at 7 bases. The sequence runs out 3 residues before the end of the CDR3; the remainder is reconstructed from the germline J gene. V was pared by 4 bases and J by 1 base, with 6 bases of the junction left unmatched. Germline CDR1 KGHSH, CDR2 LQKENI. This CDR3 is built from 15 residues.